The rows below give T cell receptor beta chains drawn from one sample of a study of shared clonotypes between healthy human individuals. The protocol was immunoSEQ multiplex PCR, while the TCRdb copy is restricted to in-frame clones and leaves out a portion. Of roughly 1.4 million clones in the sample, about 98.5% were seen once. The specimen was naive CD4+ T cells sorted from blood. These receptors all stem from a man aged 25 to 40 in good health. The CDR3 runs from the conserved cysteine through the conserved F or W.

v_gene: TRBV19
j_gene: TRBJ1-1
CDR3aa: CASSINTNTEAFF

v_gene: TRBV18
j_gene: TRBJ2-1
CDR3aa: CASSPPRDRTDYNEQFF

v_gene: TRBV7-6
j_gene: TRBJ2-5
CDR3aa: CASSQLGPLPETQYF

v_gene: TRBV9
j_gene: TRBJ1-1
CDR3aa: CASSVGTGVDTEAFF

v_gene: TRBV27
j_gene: TRBJ2-2
CDR3aa: CASTSHGDTNAGELFF

v_gene: TRBV4-1
j_gene: TRBJ2-3
CDR3aa: CASSQEGRSAQYF

v_gene: TRBV27
j_gene: TRBJ2-1
CDR3aa: CASSRNGRNEQFF

v_gene: TRBV6-1
j_gene: TRBJ2-7
CDR3aa: CASSVTGQPTLPTYEQYF

v_gene: TRBV4-1
j_gene: TRBJ2-7
CDR3aa: CASSQGGQPTYEQYF

v_gene: TRBV7-2
j_gene: TRBJ1-3
CDR3aa: CASSPGTGGNTIYF

v_gene: TRBV11-2
j_gene: TRBJ2-5
CDR3aa: CASSLETHEETQYF

v_gene: TRBV5-6
j_gene: TRBJ2-7
CDR3aa: CASSWDRESYEQYF

v_gene: TRBV19
j_gene: TRBJ1-5
CDR3aa: CAKTAKPQHF

v_gene: TRBV5-5
j_gene: TRBJ2-5
CDR3aa: CASNHRGLETQYF

v_gene: TRBV18
j_gene: TRBJ2-3
CDR3aa: CASSPLSGRNGDTQYF

v_gene: TRBV5-1
j_gene: TRBJ2-3
CDR3aa: CASSFSGTSTDTQYF